This paragraph covers one T cell receptor (beta chain) sequence. Its antigen remains unidentified. The data originate from a study of cytotoxic CD8 clonotypes in ibrutinib-treated CLL. As for the study in general: Response samples were obtained once patients had received a median around twelve months of treatment, range 6 to 36. Whole-study findings and limits: Shared public clonotypes were rare, and on treatment they either got smaller or stayed the same. At the start, clonality exceeded age-matched healthy donors and followed circulating CD8+ T-cell counts. Increased clonality at ibrutinib response gave way to a return toward baseline at progression.

With 3 bases clipped from V and 0 bases from J, the junction kept 6 bases outside the gene matches. This CDR3 contains 18 residues. Germline V gene lookup returns CDR1 SGDLS and CDR2 YYNGEE. The method was immunoSEQ multiplex PCR; TCRdb's version includes in-frame clones alone and lacks a portion of them. Altogether 250,000 to 350,000 clones are present, less than 85% being singletons, with the ten largest covering roughly 5.7%. The origin of this receptor is a human donor with chronic lymphocytic leukemia. This chain links TRBV9 with TRBJ2-1; 13 bases are shared with TRBD2. The sample consisted of PBMCs, taken at disease progression, from a patient treated with ibrutinib. In DNA form, the CDR3 reads TGTGCCAGCAGCGCCCCCCGGACTAGCGGGGGCTCCTACAATGAGCAGTTCTTC. As protein: CASSAPRTSGGSYNEQFF.